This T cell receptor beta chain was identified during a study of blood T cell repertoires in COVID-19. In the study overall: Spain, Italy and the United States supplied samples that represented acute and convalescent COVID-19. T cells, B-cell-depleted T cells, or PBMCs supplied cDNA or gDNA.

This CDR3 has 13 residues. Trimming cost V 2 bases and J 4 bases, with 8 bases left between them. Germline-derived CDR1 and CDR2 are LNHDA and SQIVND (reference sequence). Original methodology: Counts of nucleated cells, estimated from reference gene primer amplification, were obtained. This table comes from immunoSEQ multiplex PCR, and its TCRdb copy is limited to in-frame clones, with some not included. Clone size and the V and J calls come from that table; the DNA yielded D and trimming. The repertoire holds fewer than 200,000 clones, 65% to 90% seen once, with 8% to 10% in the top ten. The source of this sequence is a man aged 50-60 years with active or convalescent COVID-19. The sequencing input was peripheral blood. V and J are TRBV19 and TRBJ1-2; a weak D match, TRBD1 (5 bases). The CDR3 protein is CASSIRQIYGYTF. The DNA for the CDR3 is TGTGCCAGTAGTATACGACAGATCTATGGCTACACCTTC. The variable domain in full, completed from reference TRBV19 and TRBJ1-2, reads DGGITQSPKYLFRKEGQNVTLSCEQNLNHDAMYWYRQDPGQGLRLIYYSQIVNDFQKGDIAEGYSVSREKKESFPLTVTSAQKNPTAFYLCASSIRQIYGYTFGSGTRLTVV.